These T cell receptor beta chains were read from a single sample in a study of blood T cell repertoires in COVID-19. The data were produced by immunoSEQ multiplex PCR, yet TCRdb's version contains in-frame clones alone and is incomplete. Of about 300,000 clones in the sample, about nine tenths were seen once. Material for sequencing was peripheral blood. Receptors originate from a woman in her fifties or sixties with COVID-19, enrolled during active disease. CDR3s include the opening cysteine and the closing phenylalanine or tryptophan. D genes are given only for firm matches. The size entry is marked missing in some rows and otherwise reads once, few, many or a size class.

V gene	clone size	J gene	D gene	CDR3 length	CDR3 protein	CDR3 DNA
TRBV5-1	.	TRBJ1-3	.	14	CASSLGGSGNTIYF	TGCGCCAGCTCTTTAGGGGGATCTGGAAACACCATATATTTT
TRBV7-2	.	TRBJ2-7	.	15	CASSLVPRGTSEQYF	TGTGCCAGCAGCTTAGTCCCCAGGGGTACCAGCGAGCAGTACTTC
TRBV27	.	TRBJ1-2	.	15	CASSLRIQGLYGYTF	TGTGCCAGCAGTTTAAGGATTCAGGGTCTGTATGGCTACACCTTC
TRBV3-1/TRBV3-2	few	TRBJ1-2	.	14	CASSQDQGLNGYTF	TGTGCCAGCAGCCAAGATCAGGGGCTCAATGGCTACACCTTC
TRBV29-1	once	TRBJ1-5	TRBD1	12	CSVRDRDQPQHF	TGCAGCGTCCGGGACAGGGACCAGCCCCAGCATTTT
TRBV9	.	TRBJ1-2	.	16	CASSVDSTPTPYGYTF	TGTGCCAGCAGCGTAGATAGCACGCCAACTCCTTATGGCTACACCTTC
TRBV10-3	.	TRBJ2-3	.	15	CAISESWGDTDTQYF	TGTGCCATCAGTGAGTCTTGGGGCGACACAGATACGCAGTATTTT
TRBV19	.	TRBJ2-2	TRBD2	16	CASTSAGTSDAGELFF	TGTGCCAGTACCTCTGCCGGGACTAGCGATGCCGGGGAGCTGTTTTTT
TRBV7-6	.	TRBJ2-7	TRBD1	15	CASSLMTGGSYEQYF	TGTGCCAGCAGCTTAATGACAGGGGGGTCCTACGAGCAGTACTTC
TRBV25-1	once	TRBJ2-7	TRBD1	13	CASSEYGQDEQYF	TGTGCCAGCAGTGAATACGGACAGGACGAGCAGTACTTC
TRBV6-2/TRBV6-3	.	TRBJ2-7	.	15	CASSPPGLSSYEQYF	TGTGCCAGCAGCCCGCCAGGGCTGAGCTCCTACGAGCAGTACTTC
TRBV27	.	TRBJ2-7	.	13	CASSLQEDYEQYF	TGTGCCAGCAGTTTACAGGAGGACTACGAGCAGTACTTC
TRBV15	once	TRBJ2-2	.	14	CATSGTFDRGELFF	TGTGCCACCAGCGGAACCTTCGACAGGGGGGAGCTGTTTTTT
TRBV7-9	.	TRBJ2-1	TRBD2	16	CASSLRGLAGDNEQFF	TGTGCCAGCAGCTTACGGGGACTAGCGGGGGACAATGAGCAGTTCTTC
TRBV3-1/TRBV3-2	.	TRBJ2-2	.	15	CASSQVGRDTGELFF	TGTGCCAGCAGCCAAGTTGGGCGGGACACCGGGGAGCTGTTTTTT
TRBV12-5	once	TRBJ2-2	TRBD2	17	CASGGMGLAGAVGELFF	TGTGCTAGTGGAGGGATGGGGCTAGCGGGAGCGGTCGGGGAGCTGTTTTTT
TRBV18	once	TRBJ2-6	.	16	CASSPPQPSGANVLTF	TGTGCCAGCTCACCACCACAGCCCTCTGGGGCCAACGTCCTGACTTTC